The clone carrying this TCR beta chain appeared many times. The antigen is unknown. The sample originates from a study of tumor and adjacent non-tumor tissue in lung cancer. At the level of the study: The cohort had around twelve adenocarcinoma, a couple of squamous cell and 1 small cell patients.

No cell sorting was done before RNA was extracted from the tissue. This CDR3 contains 13 residues. V was pared by 5 bases and J by 3 bases, with 14 bases between. Germline V gene data show CDR1 as SQVTM and CDR2 as ANQGSEA. TCRbeta libraries were built with three rounds of nested PCR, modified from ARM-PCR. Using its own MiXCR run on the multiplex PCR reads, TCRdb lists one record per CDR3 protein. The sample holds some 84,000 distinct CDR3 sequences, roughly 62% seen once. The study, taken as a whole, reports: TCR diversity was significantly greater in tumor than normal lung tissue. Patients with more diverse tumor TCRs had worse survival. Tumor repertoires had a smaller top 100 clone share than normal lung.

The J gene is TRBJ2-7, the V gene TRBV29-1; perhaps TRBD1 as D (5 bases). The sequencing input was lung tumor tissue. The sequence was collected from a man aged 65-85 years with non-small cell lung cancer. The chain's CDR3 is CSVKKAGIYEQYF. In nucleotides, the CDR3 is TGCAGCGTTAAAAAGGCAGGGATCTACGAGCAGTACTTC.